Each of the 2 T cell receptor beta chains below was sequenced from the same sample in a study of T-cell memory formation after mild COVID-19. Via MiXCR, TCRdb re-called the 5' RACE reads, giving one row per CDR3 protein. The data show about 290,000 distinct CDR3 sequences, around a sixth seen once. Specimen: PBMCs or a T cell subset sorted from them (not recorded which). The receptors stem from a man between 18 and 35 years old who had mild COVID-19 (a few samples of this study predate the infection). Cell type and time point are not known.

The V and J genes are TRBV4-2 and TRBJ2-1; no reliable D call. V was clipped by 4 bases and J by 0 bases, with 10 bases between them. Germline CDR1 reads LGHNA; CDR2 reads YNFKEQ. The CDR3 has 15 amino acids. This CDR3 is CASSRDLSSYNEQFF. CDR3 coding DNA: TGTGCCAGCAGCCGAGACCTTAGCTCCTACAATGAGCAGTTCTTC.

This sequence joins TRBV4-3 and TRBJ1-1; TRBD1 might be the D (5 bases). Trimming stripped 0 bases from V and 10 bases from J, with 12 bases between. CDR1 is LGHNA and CDR2 is YSLEER in the germline V gene. CDR3 size: 13 residues. DNA for the CDR3: TGCGCCAGCAGCCAAGATGGCGCAGGGAGAGCTTTCTTT. Amino acid sequence: CASSQDGAGRAFF.